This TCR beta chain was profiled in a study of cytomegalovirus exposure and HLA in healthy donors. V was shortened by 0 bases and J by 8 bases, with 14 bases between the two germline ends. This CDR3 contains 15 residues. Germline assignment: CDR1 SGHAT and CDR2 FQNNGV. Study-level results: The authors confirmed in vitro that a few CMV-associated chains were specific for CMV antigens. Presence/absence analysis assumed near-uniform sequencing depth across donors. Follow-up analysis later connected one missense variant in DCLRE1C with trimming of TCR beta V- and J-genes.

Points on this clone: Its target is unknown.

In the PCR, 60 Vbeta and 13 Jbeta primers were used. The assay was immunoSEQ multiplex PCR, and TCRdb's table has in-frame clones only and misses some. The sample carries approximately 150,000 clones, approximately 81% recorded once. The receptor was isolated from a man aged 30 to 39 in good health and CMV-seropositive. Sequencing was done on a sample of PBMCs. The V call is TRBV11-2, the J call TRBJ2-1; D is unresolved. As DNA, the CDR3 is TGTGCCAGCAGCTTAGAGCTCATCTACGAGGATGAGCAGTTCTTC. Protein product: CASSLELIYEDEQFF.